Listed below are T cell receptor beta chains from one sample, sequenced in a study of T cell responses to AZD1222 COVID-19 vaccine. The assay was immunoSEQ multiplex PCR, and TCRdb's table has in-frame clones only and misses some. The sample has over 110,000 clones; under 95% are singletons. The sample here was peripheral blood, taken on day 0 of AZD1222 vaccination. The origin of the receptors is an adult in good health. The CDR3 runs from the conserved cysteine through the conserved F or W. The D gene is left open where the match is weak. Expanded clones are given a class, and other clones once, few, many or no size at all.

TRBV6-1	TRBJ1-5	NA	NA	CASSEVPLQPQHF	TGTGCCAGCAGTGAAGTGCCCCTCCAGCCCCAGCATTTT
TRBV12-5	TRBJ2-2	TRBD2	NA	CASGLRAGGGSTGELFF	TGTGCTAGTGGTTTGCGGGCGGGAGGAGGAAGCACCGGGGAGCTGTTTTTT
TRBV6-2/TRBV6-3	TRBJ1-1	TRBD1	NA	CASSYRTGSLVGTEAFF	TGTGCCAGCAGTTACAGGACAGGGTCATTGGTCGGTACTGAAGCTTTCTTT
TRBV7-2	TRBJ2-5	TRBD2	NA	CASSLNKRGGRETQYF	TGTGCCAGCAGCTTAAACAAGCGGGGGGGCCGAGAGACCCAGTACTTC
TRBV11-2	TRBJ2-1	NA	NA	CASTIWGLEQFF	TGTGCCAGCACCATTTGGGGCCTTGAGCAGTTCTTC
TRBV2	TRBJ1-2	NA	NA	CASSEVYARRNYGYTF	TGTGCCAGCAGTGAAGTGTATGCACGGAGAAACTATGGCTACACCTTC
TRBV18	TRBJ2-7	NA	NA	CASSPVQTAYEQYF	TGTGCCAGCTCACCAGTTCAGACAGCCTACGAGCAGTACTTC
TRBV25-1	TRBJ2-7	TRBD2	NA	CASSELSGRYWEQYF	TGTGCCAGCAGTGAACTAAGCGGGAGGTATTGGGAGCAGTACTTC
TRBV9	TRBJ2-7	TRBD2	NA	CASSGTSVPYEQYF	TGTGCCAGCAGCGGGACTAGCGTTCCCTACGAGCAGTACTTC
TRBV5-1	TRBJ2-7	NA	NA	CASSHPLEGGGEQYF	TGCGCCAGCAGTCATCCCCTTGAGGGGGGTGGCGAGCAGTACTTC
TRBV19	TRBJ1-2	NA	NA	CASSIPPPGHGYTF	TGTGCCAGTAGTATCCCCCCCCCAGGTCATGGCTACACCTTC
TRBV12-1	TRBJ1-3	NA	NA	CASTRPGQTDTIYF	TGTGCCAGCACCCGACCCGGACAGACCGACACCATATATTTT
TRBV28	TRBJ2-1	TRBD2	NA	CASSLSGGSYNEQFF	TGTGCCAGCAGTTTATCGGGGGGCTCCTACAATGAGCAGTTCTTC
TRBV27	TRBJ2-5	NA	NA	CASSLLGTQETQYF	TGTGCCAGCAGTTTACTGGGAACCCAAGAGACCCAGTACTTC
TRBV5-4	TRBJ2-2	NA	NA	CASSSRGGELFF	TGTGCCAGCAGTTCTCGCGGCGGGGAGCTGTTTTTT
TRBV19	TRBJ2-3	NA	NA	CASSKPRVVLTDTQYF	TGTGCCAGTAGTAAACCCAGGGTAGTGTTGACAGATACGCAGTATTTT
TRBV7-8	TRBJ2-7	NA	NA	CASSLVRLPISSYEQYF	TGTGCCAGCAGCTTAGTAAGGCTACCTATTAGCTCCTACGAGCAGTACTTC
TRBV23-1	TRBJ2-3	NA	once	CASSLPYRADTQYF	TGCGCCAGCAGTCTTCCCTACAGGGCAGATACGCAGTATTTT
TRBV19	TRBJ2-2	NA	NA	CASTRRDSTGELFF	TGTGCCAGTACGAGGCGGGACAGCACCGGGGAGCTGTTTTTT
TRBV9	TRBJ2-7	NA	NA	CASSVAGDTSYEQYF	TGTGCCAGCAGCGTAGCGGGGGACACTTCCTACGAGCAGTACTTC
TRBV4-1	TRBJ1-4	TRBD1	NA	CASSQVWGQAQKLFF	TGCGCCAGCAGCCAAGTTTGGGGACAGGCGCAAAAACTGTTTTTT
TRBV6-5	TRBJ2-2	TRBD2	NA	CASSYWASGGTGELFF	TGTGCCAGCAGTTATTGGGCTAGCGGGGGAACCGGGGAGCTGTTTTTT
TRBV6-5	TRBJ1-2	NA	NA	CASSQTENYGYTF	TGTGCCAGCAGTCAGACAGAGAACTATGGCTACACCTTC
TRBV7-9	TRBJ1-2	TRBD1	NA	CASSSRPPTDRDYGYTF	TGTGCCAGCAGCTCTCGACCCCCAACGGACAGGGACTATGGCTACACCTTC
TRBV7-9	TRBJ2-1	NA	NA	CASSPRKTRCNEQFF	TGTGCCAGCAGCCCACGGAAAACTAGGTGCAATGAGCAGTTCTTC
TRBV7-6	TRBJ1-1	TRBD1	NA	CASSGFGTGFLYTEAFF	TGTGCCAGCAGCGGTTTCGGGACAGGGTTTTTGTACACTGAAGCTTTCTTT
TRBV11-3	TRBJ2-1	NA	NA	CASSPADSYNEQFF	TGTGCCAGCAGCCCCGCTGACTCCTACAATGAGCAGTTCTTC
TRBV5-5	TRBJ1-3	NA	once	CASSRGQTVDTIYF	TGTGCCAGCAGCCGAGGACAGACCGTGGACACCATATATTTT
TRBV4-3	TRBJ1-5	TRBD1	once	CASSQDTGGEGNQPQHF	TGCGCCAGCAGCCAAGATACAGGGGGCGAGGGCAATCAGCCCCAGCATTTT
TRBV4-3	TRBJ2-1	TRBD2	NA	CASSRSTSPYNEQFF	TGCGCCAGCAGCCGGTCGACTAGCCCATACAATGAGCAGTTCTTC
TRBV6-5	TRBJ1-2	TRBD1	NA	CASSSGGWGYTF	TGTGCCAGCAGTTCAGGGGGTTGGGGCTACACCTTC
TRBV4-1	TRBJ2-1	TRBD2	NA	CASSQEGRGSYNEQFF	TGCGCCAGCAGCCAAGAGGGGAGGGGCTCCTACAATGAGCAGTTCTTC
TRBV5-6	TRBJ2-7	NA	NA	CASSLVPDREQYF	TGTGCCAGCAGCTTGGTCCCAGACAGGGAGCAGTACTTC
TRBV6-5	TRBJ1-1	NA	once	CASKRDWDTEAFF	TGTGCCAGCAAAAGGGATTGGGACACTGAAGCTTTCTTT
TRBV7-2	TRBJ2-7	NA	NA	CASSLRDFSYEQYF	TGTGCCAGCAGCTTAAGGGACTTCTCCTACGAGCAGTACTTC
TRBV28	TRBJ2-7	TRBD1	NA	CASSQGQGREQYF	TGTGCCAGCAGCCAGGGACAGGGGCGCGAGCAGTACTTC
TRBV7-2	TRBJ2-7	NA	NA	CASSPLAFEQYF	TGTGCCAGCAGCCCTCTAGCTTTCGAGCAGTACTTC
TRBV19	TRBJ1-4	TRBD1	NA	CASSNRGDEKLFF	TGTGCCAGTAGTAACAGGGGAGATGAAAAACTGTTTTTT
TRBV5-1	TRBJ2-2	NA	NA	CASSLVRAVNTGELFF	TGCGCCAGCAGCTTGGTGCGAGCGGTGAACACCGGGGAGCTGTTTTTT
TRBV7-9	TRBJ2-4	NA	NA	CASSLAAAKNIQYF	TGTGCCAGCAGCTTAGCTGCGGCCAAAAACATTCAGTACTTC
TRBV11-3	TRBJ2-1	TRBD2	NA	CASSSGTSVNNEQFF	TGTGCCAGCAGCTCCGGGACTAGCGTTAACAATGAGCAGTTCTTC
TRBV19	TRBJ1-5	NA	NA	CASSRSGNSNQPQHF	TGTGCCAGTAGCCGTAGCGGGAATAGCAATCAGCCCCAGCATTTT
TRBV30	TRBJ1-5	NA	NA	CAWSAGAEQPQHF	TGTGCCTGGAGTGCCGGGGCAGAACAGCCCCAGCATTTT
TRBV18	TRBJ2-3	NA	NA	CASSPPASTDTQYF	TGTGCCAGCTCACCACCCGCCAGTACAGATACGCAGTATTTT
TRBV29-1	TRBJ2-2	TRBD2	NA	CSCELAAPNTGELFF	TGCAGCTGTGAACTAGCGGCGCCGAACACCGGGGAGCTGTTTTTT
TRBV5-1	TRBJ1-1	TRBD1	NA	CASSGTGANTEAFF	TGCGCCAGCAGCGGGACAGGGGCTAACACTGAAGCTTTCTTT
TRBV7-2	TRBJ1-3	TRBD1	NA	CASSLGGTGDGNTIYF	TGTGCCAGCAGCTTAGGGGGGACAGGGGATGGAAACACCATATATTTT
TRBV5-4	TRBJ1-1	NA	NA	CASSARMGANTEAFF	TGTGCCAGCAGCGCCCGTATGGGGGCGAACACTGAAGCTTTCTTT
TRBV6-5	TRBJ1-5	NA	NA	CASSLHGGQPQHF	TGTGCCAGCAGTCTCCATGGCGGTCAGCCCCAGCATTTT